Following are 16 T cell receptor beta chains from one sample sequenced in a study of blood T cell repertoires in COVID-19 (TCRdb year 2020). The library was obtained by the immunoSEQ multiplex PCR assay. This immuneACCESS table, as held by TCRdb, lists in-frame sequences with V and J called but not all clones. Of the missing ones, under half trace to an unresolved V gene in checked studies; the others have no known cause. For this sample the table gives about 83,000 clones, of which about four fifths were detected only once. Of the sample, about 16% is held by the ten largest clones. Input material: peripheral blood. These receptor sequences come from a woman of 80 years or more with acute or convalescent COVID-19.

V is TRBV18 and J is TRBJ2-7; 9 bases align to TRBD1. The CDR3 extends over 15 amino acids. From germline, CDR1 is KGHSH and CDR2 LQKENI. Trimming cost V 2 bases and J 5 bases; bases outside gene matches: 7. CDR3 sequence: CASSPVGQGNHEQYF. CDR3 nucleotide sequence: TGTGCCAGCTCACCAGTCGGACAGGGGAACCACGAGCAGTACTTC.

The chain employs TRBV6-2 or TRBV6-3 and TRBJ1-6; D unclear. The germline CDR1 and CDR2 sequences are MNHEY and SVGEGT. This CDR3 is 13 amino acids long. V dropped 3 bases and J dropped 7 bases, with 7 bases sitting between them. Here the CDR3 reads CASSYLRNSPLHF. For the CDR3, the DNA is TGTGCCAGCAGTTATTTGAGAAATTCACCCCTCCACTTT.

This CDR3 is CASSLAGGTVKDEQFF. CDR3 DNA sequence: TGTGCCAGCAGTTTAGCGGGGGGAACCGTAAAGGATGAGCAGTTCTTC. This rearrangement joins TRBV28 to TRBJ2-1, with 8 bases lining up with TRBD2. The CDR3 spans 16 residues. Germline V gives CDR1 MDHEN, CDR2 SYDVKM. The V segment lost 2 bases and the J segment 8 bases; nucleotides outside the gene matches: 11.

Here the CDR3 reads CASSGTSAHEQYF. The CDR3 region has the DNA TGTGCCAGCAGCGGGACTAGTGCGCACGAGCAGTACTTC. The genes are TRBV7-9 and TRBJ2-7; 8 positions agree with TRBD2. The CDR3 is 13 amino acids. With 5 bases clipped from V and 5 bases from J, the junction kept 5 bases outside the gene matches. Germline V gene sequence: CDR1 SEHNR, CDR2 FQNEAQ (reference sequence).

The chain links TRBV28 to TRBJ2-1; D unresolved. The germline V gene has CDR1 MDHEN and CDR2 SYDVKM. The CDR3 has 15 amino acids. Trimming pared 2 bases from V and 8 bases from J, leaving 16 bases between. CDR3 DNA sequence: TGTGCCAGCAGTTTAGCGGCACGCGGTCCAGATGAGCAGTTCTTC. Translating gives CASSLAARGPDEQFF.

The CDR3 sequence is CASSFLQAGELFF. The CDR3 DNA is TGTGCCAGCAGCTTTCTACAGGCCGGGGAGCTGTTTTTT. The J gene is TRBJ2-2, the V gene TRBV11-1; maybe TRBD1 (5 bases). Per germline, CDR1 SGHAT and CDR2 FQDESV (reference sequence). V lost 3 bases and J 6 bases, leaving 8 bases between the germline ends. This CDR3 comprises 13 residues.

The table lists this clone with a few counts. The rearrangement uses TRBV6-2 or TRBV6-3 and TRBJ2-1; 9 bases agree with TRBD1. The germline V gene has CDR1 MNHEY and CDR2 SVGEGT. The CDR3 loop spans 20 amino acids. V lost 3 bases to trimming and J lost 5 bases; unmatched junction nucleotides: 20. In DNA, the CDR3 is TGTGCCAGCAGTTATTACGTAAAAACAGGGGGCCGCATCTCAGACAATGAGCAGTTCTTC. As protein: CASSYYVKTGGRISDNEQFF.

The rearrangement links TRBV5-1 to TRBJ2-3; tentatively, D is TRBD2 (6 bases). The CDR3 has 16 residues. V lost 4 bases and J lost 0, with 15 bases in between. Germline CDR1 SGHRS, CDR2 YFSETQ. CDR3 sequence: CASSVTGTGSTDTQYF. CDR3 nucleotides: TGCGCCAGCAGCGTCACCGGGACTGGCAGCACAGATACGCAGTATTTT.

The rearrangement joins TRBV27 to TRBJ2-1; 13 bases fit TRBD2. Germline V gene data show CDR1 as MNHEY and CDR2 as SMNVEV (reference sequence). This CDR3 contains 16 residues. Germline trimming cut 6 bases from V and 4 bases from J; bases unmatched to any gene: 6. In DNA, the CDR3 is TGTGCCAGCAGGCCACTAGCGGGGGGGGGATACAATGAGCAGTTCTTC. Amino acids: CASRPLAGGGYNEQFF.

This sequence joins TRBV3-1 (or the pseudogene TRBV3-2) and TRBJ1-3; 9 bases map to TRBD1. This CDR3 has 17 residues. The germline V gene has CDR1 LGHDT and CDR2 YNNKEL (reference sequence). Trimming removed 4 bases from V and 5 bases from J; junction bases left unmatched: 12. CDR3 bases: TGTGCCAGCAGCCGACCCCTGGACAGGGGTACAAGAAACACCATATATTTT. Its translation: CASSRPLDRGTRNTIYF.

The rearrangement uses TRBV5-4 and TRBJ2-1, with D uncertain. CDR3 size: 16 residues. Trimming removed 0 bases from V and 0 bases from J, with 10 bases in between. Germline CDR1 is SGHNT and CDR2 is YYREEE (reference sequence). The CDR3 DNA reads TGTGCCAGCAGCTTGGGGGCTCCGAGCTCCTACAATGAGCAGTTCTTC. This translates into CASSLGAPSSYNEQFF.

J is TRBJ2-2 and V is TRBV2; 10 bases line up with TRBD1. There are 15 residues in the CDR3. The ends lost 7 bases at V and 5 bases at J; junction bases unmatched: 7. Germline V gives CDR1 SNHLY, CDR2 FYNNEI. CDR3 nucleotide sequence: TGTGCCAGCAATCTAGACAGGGGGCGGACCGGGGAGCTGTTTTTT. This sequence encodes CASNLDRGRTGELFF.

In this sample, this clone turned up once. The rearrangement links TRBV6-2 or TRBV6-3 to TRBJ2-1; D call uncertain. Per the germline V gene, CDR1 is MNHEY and CDR2 is SVGEGT. Deletions cut 4 bases from V and 6 bases from J, with 10 bases between. The CDR3 is made up of 13 amino acids. Here the CDR3 reads CASSSANSNEQFF. The CDR3 DNA is TGTGCCAGCAGTTCCGCAAATAGCAATGAGCAGTTCTTC.

This clone was counted a few times. The chain combines TRBV24-1 with TRBJ1-5; D unclear. The CDR3 contains 14 residues. Germline CDR1 is KGHDR and CDR2 is SFDVKD. The ends were cut back, 3 bases at V and 4 bases at J, with 9 bases in the middle. CDR3 nucleotide sequence: TGTGCCACCAGTGATGAGTGGGAGAATCAGCCCCAGCATTTT. Amino acids: CATSDEWENQPQHF.

In this sample, this clone turned up once. The chain uses TRBV6-4 and TRBJ2-1, with D possibly TRBD2 on 6 matching bases. Trimming stripped 3 bases from V and 0 bases from J, with 9 bases between. Germline loops: CDR1 MRHNA, CDR2 SNTAGT. The CDR3 has 15 residues. The CDR3 DNA reads TGTGCCAGCAGTGAAGGAGGGAGCTCCTACAATGAGCAGTTCTTC. It is translated as CASSEGGSSYNEQFF.

The rearrangement links TRBV2 to TRBJ2-3; the D is unclear. V was shortened by 8 bases and J by 2 bases, with 8 bases between the two germline ends. The CDR3 totals 12 residues. CDR1 SNHLY and CDR2 FYNNEI come from the germline V gene. CDR3 sequence (DNA): TGTGCCAGCGTTCTAAACACAGATACGCAGTATTTT. This sequence encodes CASVLNTDTQYF.